This paragraph covers one T cell receptor (beta chain) sequence. These data come from a study of blood T cell repertoires in COVID-19. Original methodology: How many nucleated cells were present was estimated from reference gene primer amplification. TCRdb's table, derived via immunoSEQ multiplex PCR, lists solely in-frame clones and lacks some. V and J calls and clone size come straight from that table; D and trimming were deduced from the DNA. The sample records under 200,000 clones, more than 70% being singletons. CDR1 and CDR2 from the germline V gene are KGHSH and LQKENI. The CDR3 consists of 14 residues. The V end lost 9 bases, the J end lost 6 bases, and 15 bases lay between the germline ends.

The chain uses TRBV18 and TRBJ1-6; D is perhaps TRBD1 (6 bases). This receptor was taken from a woman aged 70 to 79 who had recovered from COVID-19. The sequencing sample was made of peripheral blood. CDR3 DNA: TGTGCCAGGGGGGGGGACATACTTAATTCACCCCTCCACTTT. Amino acids: CARGGDILNSPLHF.